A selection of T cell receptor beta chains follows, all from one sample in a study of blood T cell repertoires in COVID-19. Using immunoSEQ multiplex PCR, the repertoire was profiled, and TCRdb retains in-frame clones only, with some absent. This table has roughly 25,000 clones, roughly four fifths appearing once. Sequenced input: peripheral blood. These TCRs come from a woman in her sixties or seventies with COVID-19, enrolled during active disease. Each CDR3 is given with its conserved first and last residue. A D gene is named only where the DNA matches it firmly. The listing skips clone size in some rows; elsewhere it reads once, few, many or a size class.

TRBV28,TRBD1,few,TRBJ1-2,TGTGCCATTCGACAGGGCCGGGGGACTAGGGGCTACACCTTC,CAIRQGRGTRGYTF
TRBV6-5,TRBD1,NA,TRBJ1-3,TGTGCCACCACCGGGACAGCCTCTGGAAACACCATATATTTT,CATTGTASGNTIYF
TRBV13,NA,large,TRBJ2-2,TGTGCCAGCAGCTCAGATAGCCGGGACACCGTGGCCGGGGAGCTGTTTTTT,CASSSDSRDTVAGELFF
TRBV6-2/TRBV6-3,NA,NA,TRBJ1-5,TGTGCCAGCAGTTACGGAGGGATAGCTCAGCCCCAGCATTTT,CASSYGGIAQPQHF
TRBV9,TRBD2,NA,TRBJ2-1,TGTGCCAGCAGCGTAGATCCCCCCGGAGCGGGAGTACGAAATGAGCAGTTCTTC,CASSVDPPGAGVRNEQFF
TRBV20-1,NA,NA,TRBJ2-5,TGCAGTGCTAGACAGGGGGAGACCCAGTACTTC,CSARQGETQYF
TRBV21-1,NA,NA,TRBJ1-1,TGTGCCAGCAGCAAAGCTCTAGGGATCGGACTATCCTCTAACACTGAAGCTTTCTTT,CASSKALGIGLSSNTEAFF
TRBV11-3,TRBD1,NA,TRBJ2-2,TGTGCCAGCACCCGACAGGGACGAACCGGGGAGCTGTTTTTT,CASTRQGRTGELFF
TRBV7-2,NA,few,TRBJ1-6,TGTGCCAGCAGCCGCGCGATTGAGTCACCCCTCCACTTT,CASSRAIESPLHF
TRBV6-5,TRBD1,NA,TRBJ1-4,TGTGCCAGCACCTTGGACAGGGCGGCCAAAAAACTGTTTTTT,CASTLDRAAKKLFF
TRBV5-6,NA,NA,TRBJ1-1,TGTGCCAGCAGCTTGGGCTTAGGGGTCACTGAAGCTTTCTTT,CASSLGLGVTEAFF
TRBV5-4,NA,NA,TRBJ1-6,TGTGCCAGCAGCTTCGGACAAAGTTTATCACCCCTCCACTTT,CASSFGQSLSPLHF
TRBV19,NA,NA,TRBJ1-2,TGTGCCAGTAGATGGTCCAACACGGGGGGCTACACCTTC,CASRWSNTGGYTF
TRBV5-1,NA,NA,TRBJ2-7,TGCGCCAGCAGCTTGGCCGCAAGGGGCTACGAGCAGTACTTC,CASSLAARGYEQYF
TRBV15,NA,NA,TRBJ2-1,TGTGCCACCAGCAGACGAATGGGGGGTGGGAGCTCCTACAATGAGCAGTTCTTC,CATSRRMGGGSSYNEQFF
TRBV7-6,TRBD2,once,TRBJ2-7,TGTGCCAGCAGCTTAGTTTCTAGCGGGGGGTACGAGCAGTACTTC,CASSLVSSGGYEQYF
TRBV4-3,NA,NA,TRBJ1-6,TGCGCCAGCAGTTCCACCAGGGTTTCACCCCTCCACTTT,CASSSTRVSPLHF
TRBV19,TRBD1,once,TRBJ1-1,TGTGCCAGTAGCGGACATATCAGGGGGCTCACTGAAGCTTTCTTT,CASSGHIRGLTEAFF
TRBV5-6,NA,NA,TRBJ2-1,TGTGCCAGCAGCGGGGGGGCCTTGTATTACAATGAGCAGTTCTTC,CASSGGALYYNEQFF
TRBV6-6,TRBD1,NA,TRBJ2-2,TGTGCCAGCAGTGACAGGGGAGCCGGGGAGCTGTTTTTT,CASSDRGAGELFF
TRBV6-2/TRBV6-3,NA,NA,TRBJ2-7,TGTGCCAGCAGTTACGGAGGGGTTGAGTACGAGCAGTACTTC,CASSYGGVEYEQYF
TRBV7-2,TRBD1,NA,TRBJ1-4,TGTGCCAGCAGCCACCCCCGACAGGGCCGGAAACTGTTTTTT,CASSHPRQGRKLFF
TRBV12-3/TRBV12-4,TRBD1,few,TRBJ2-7,TGTGCCAGTGGGACAGGGAATTACGAGCAGTACTTC,CASGTGNYEQYF
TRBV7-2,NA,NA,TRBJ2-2,TGTGCCAGCAGCTATGGACAAGTTATAACCGGGGAGCTGTTTTTT,CASSYGQVITGELFF
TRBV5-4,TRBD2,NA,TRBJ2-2,TGTGCCAGCAGACAGCGGGGGGGCCCGGGTAACACCGGGGAGCTGTTTTTT,CASRQRGGPGNTGELFF
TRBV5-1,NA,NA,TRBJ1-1,TGCGCCAGCAGCTCATACGAGAGGTACGGAAGGCGAGCTTTCTTT,CASSSYERYGRRAFF
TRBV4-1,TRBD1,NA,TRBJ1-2,TGCGCCAGCAGCCAAACACCGGGACAGGCGTATGGCTACACCTTC,CASSQTPGQAYGYTF
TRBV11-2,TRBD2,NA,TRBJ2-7,TGTGCCAGCAGCCCCACTAGCGGGGCCTCGGAGCAGTACTTC,CASSPTSGASEQYF
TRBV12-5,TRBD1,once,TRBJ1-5,TGTGCTAGTGGCCCCGGGACAGAGAATCAGCCCCAGCATTTT,CASGPGTENQPQHF
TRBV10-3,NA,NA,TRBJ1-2,TGTGCCATCAGTGACCCACTTTGGACACGCTCTCCCTCAGGGGATGGCTACACCTTC,CAISDPLWTRSPSGDGYTF
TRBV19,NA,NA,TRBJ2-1,TGTGCCAGTAGCTCACAGTGGGGCTCCGAGCAGTTCTTC,CASSSQWGSEQFF
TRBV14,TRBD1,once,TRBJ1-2,TGTGCCAGCAGCCGCACAGGGGAAGCTAACTATGGCTACACCTTC,CASSRTGEANYGYTF
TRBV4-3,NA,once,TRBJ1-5,TGCGCCAGCAGCCAAGTTCGAACAGGGTACAATCAGCCCCAGCATTTT,CASSQVRTGYNQPQHF
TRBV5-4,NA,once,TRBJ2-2,TGTGCCAGCAGCTTAGGGGGTGGAACCGGGGAGCTGTTTTTT,CASSLGGGTGELFF
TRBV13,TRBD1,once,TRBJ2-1,TGTGCCAGCGGACAGGGGGCTCTCGGAAGCTCCTACAATGAGCAGTTCTTC,CASGQGALGSSYNEQFF
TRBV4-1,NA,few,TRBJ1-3,TGCGCCAGCAGCCAAGATGCAGGGGTAAACACCATATATTTT,CASSQDAGVNTIYF
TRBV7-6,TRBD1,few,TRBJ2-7,TGTGCCAGCAGCTTTTTACAGGGGGCTTCGGACGAGCAGTACTTC,CASSFLQGASDEQYF
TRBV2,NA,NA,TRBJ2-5,TGTGCCAGCGGACGTGGTAGGGGGGAGACCCAGTACTTC,CASGRGRGETQYF
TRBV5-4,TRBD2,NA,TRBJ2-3,TGTGCCAGCAGCGATCCGACTAGCGGGGGGACTAGCACAGATACGCAGTATTTT,CASSDPTSGGTSTDTQYF
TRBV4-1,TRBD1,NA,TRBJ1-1,TGCGCCAGCAGCCAAGGGACAGGGGGCCGCGCTGAAGCTTTCTTT,CASSQGTGGRAEAFF
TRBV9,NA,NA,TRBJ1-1,TGTGCCAGCAGCGTAGTAGGGGGGAACACTGAAGCTTTCTTT,CASSVVGGNTEAFF
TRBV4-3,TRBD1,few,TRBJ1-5,TGCGCCAGCAGCCAAGTGTCAGGGGGCCAGCCCCAGCATTTT,CASSQVSGGQPQHF
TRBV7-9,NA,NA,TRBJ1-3,TGTGCCACCATTTCCTCTGGAAACACCATATATTTT,CATISSGNTIYF
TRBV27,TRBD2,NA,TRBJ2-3,TGTGCCAGCAGGTTCCTAGCGGGAGGGCCTCGCACAGATACGCAGTATTTT,CASRFLAGGPRTDTQYF
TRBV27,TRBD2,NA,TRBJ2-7,TGTGCCAGCAGGAGTAGCGGGGGCACCTACGAGCAGTACTTC,CASRSSGGTYEQYF
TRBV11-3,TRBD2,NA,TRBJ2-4,TGTGCCAGCAGCTTAGACTGGGGGGGCATTCAGTACTTC,CASSLDWGGIQYF
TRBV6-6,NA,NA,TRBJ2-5,TGTGCCAGCAGCATAACTAGACAAGAGACCCAGTACTTC,CASSITRQETQYF
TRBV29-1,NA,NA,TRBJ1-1,TGCAGCGTTGAGGGCAGCTTGAACACTGAAGCTTTCTTT,CSVEGSLNTEAFF
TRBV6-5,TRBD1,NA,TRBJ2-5,TGTGCCAGCAGGGGACAGGGGGTAGAGACCCAGTACTTC,CASRGQGVETQYF
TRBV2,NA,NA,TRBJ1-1,TGTGCCAGCAGTGAATGGGGGGTTAACACTGAAGCTTTCTTT,CASSEWGVNTEAFF
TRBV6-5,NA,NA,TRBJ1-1,TGTGCCAGCAGAACCTTAGACACTGAAGCTTTCTTT,CASRTLDTEAFF
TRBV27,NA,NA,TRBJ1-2,TGTGCCAGCAGTTCGCAGAACTATGGCTACACCTTC,CASSSQNYGYTF
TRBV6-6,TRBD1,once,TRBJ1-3,TGTGCCAGCAGTCAACAGGGGAGCTCTCGAAACACCATATATTTT,CASSQQGSSRNTIYF
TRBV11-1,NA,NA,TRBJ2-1,TGTGCCAGCAGCTTAGTTGCTCTCGGCTCCTACAATGAGCAGTTCTTC,CASSLVALGSYNEQFF
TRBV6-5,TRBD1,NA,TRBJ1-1,TGTGCCAGCAGTTACGGACAGGGGATGAACACTGAAGCTTTCTTT,CASSYGQGMNTEAFF
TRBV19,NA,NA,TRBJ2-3,TGTGCCAGTAGTATAGCGGGTACGAGCACAGATACGCAGTATTTT,CASSIAGTSTDTQYF
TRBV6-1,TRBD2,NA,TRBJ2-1,TGTGCCAGCAGTGAAATAGCGGGAGGCCTCAATGAGCAGTTCTTC,CASSEIAGGLNEQFF
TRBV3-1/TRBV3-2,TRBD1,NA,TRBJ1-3,TGTGCCAGCAGCCCCAGGGGGTTTGACGGAAACACCATATATTTT,CASSPRGFDGNTIYF
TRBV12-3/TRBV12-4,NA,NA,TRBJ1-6,TGTGCCAGCAGCATTGTCTATAATTCACCCCTCCACTTT,CASSIVYNSPLHF